Shown below are 13 T cell receptor beta chains from a single sample sequenced in a study of spatial heterogeneity in lung cancer. Time point reported: sample taken at primary tumor resection. Unsorted whole RNA from tumor, nontumor lung or frozen PBMC underwent sequencing. MiXCR, applied by TCRdb to the 5' RACE reads, yields one record per CDR3 protein. This sample has about 23,000 distinct CDR3 sequences; about 3% occur once, and the top ten carry more than 25%. The sequencing used PBMCs, collected at surgery. The receptors come from a female donor with early-stage non-small cell lung cancer.

This clonotype has ten or more counts. V is TRBV6-1 and J is TRBJ2-1; D is possibly TRBD1 (7 bases). This CDR3 has 15 residues. Germline values: CDR1 MNHNS, CDR2 SASEGT. Trimming shortened V by 5 bases and J by 8 bases, and 19 bases separated the two germline ends. In DNA form, the CDR3 reads TGTGCCAGCAGTCCGAAGGTGGAGGGGGCTGATGAGCAGTTCTTC. This codes for CASSPKVEGADEQFF.

This clonotype was counted ten times or more. V usage is TRBV5-4 and J usage is TRBJ1-4; 7 bases line up with TRBD1. Unmatched junction bases numbered 11, after V lost 4 bases and J lost 2 bases. CDR3 size: 17 residues. Looked up from germline, CDR1 is SGHNT and CDR2 is YYREEE (reference sequence). CDR3 sequence: CASSTRGQPGTNEKLFF. Written as DNA, the CDR3 is TGTGCCAGCAGCACGAGGGGACAGCCGGGGACTAATGAAAAACTGTTTTTT.

This clonotype has at least ten counts. The chain carries TRBV3-1 and TRBJ2-1; the match to TRBD2 covers 10 bases. Germline V CDR1 and CDR2: LGHDT, YNNKEL (reference sequence). The CDR3 spans 19 residues. Germline trimming cut 1 base from V and 10 bases from J; bases unmatched to any gene: 19. CDR3 protein: CASSQGGPFGTSVSREQFF. CDR3 nucleotide sequence: TGTGCCAGCAGCCAAGGGGGACCTTTCGGGACTAGCGTGTCCAGGGAGCAGTTCTTC.

This clonotype was recorded at least ten times. The chain carries TRBV7-3 and TRBJ2-1; 12 bases map to TRBD2. Trimming removed 0 bases from V and 9 bases from J; junction bases left unmatched: 6. This CDR3 has 16 amino acids. The germline CDR1 and CDR2 sequences are SGHTA and FQGTGA. The CDR3 reads CASSLTRTSGNSEQFF. The CDR3, as DNA: TGTGCCAGCAGCTTAACGAGGACTAGCGGGAATAGTGAGCAGTTCTTC.

This clonotype has a count of ten or more. The chain uses TRBV7-9 and TRBJ2-1; 7 nucleotides line up with TRBD2. The V gene's germline CDR1 is SEHNR and CDR2 FQNEAQ (reference sequence). The CDR3 is 15 amino acids. J gave up 1 base and V 0 bases, and 0 bases lay outside the gene matches. CDR3 region: CASSLAAGSYNEQFF. For the CDR3, the DNA is TGTGCCAGCAGCTTAGCAGCGGGATCCTACAATGAGCAGTTCTTC.

In this sample, this clonotype turned up many times. The rearrangement uses TRBV6-2 or TRBV6-3 and TRBJ2-3, with 14 bases fitting TRBD2. In germline, CDR1 is MNHEY, CDR2 SVGEGT. V dropped 5 bases and J dropped 10; count of bases not matched to a gene: 5. The CDR3 is made up of 14 amino acids. CDR3 bases: TGTGCCAGCAGTACCGGGACTAGCGGGAGCCCGCAGTATTTT. Amino acid sequence: CASSTGTSGSPQYF.

This clonotype came up many times. The chain joins TRBV4-2 to TRBJ2-7, with D hard to call. Between the trimmed V and J ends, which lost 4 bases and 2 bases, there was a span of 15 bases. The CDR3 runs 15 residues. Germline loops: CDR1 LGHNA, CDR2 YNFKEQ. The CDR3 DNA reads as TGTGCCAGCAGCCTAAGGTTAGTCAGCACCTACGAGCAGTACTTC. It translates to CASSLRLVSTYEQYF.

By share, this clonotype counts as medium-sized. The CDR3 sequence is CAISGSWYNEQFF. CDR3 DNA sequence: TGTGCCATCAGCGGGAGTTGGTACAATGAGCAGTTCTTC. J is TRBJ2-1 and V is TRBV10-3, with a possible D match to TRBD2 (6 bases). The CDR3 loop spans 13 amino acids. The V gene's germline CDR1 is ENHRY and CDR2 SYGVKD. With 6 bases removed from V and 4 bases from J, the gap between germline ends came to 10 bases.

At least ten counts were recorded for this clonotype. The V call is TRBV20-1, the J call TRBJ2-7, with no clear D. CDR1 DFQATT and CDR2 SNEGSKA come from the germline V gene (reference sequence). The CDR3 consists of 13 residues. V lost 0 bases and J lost 3, with 9 bases in between. In nucleotides, the CDR3 is TGCAGTGCTAGAGATTCGCTAGGCTACGAGCAGTACTTC. This sequence encodes CSARDSLGYEQYF.

The table lists this clonotype with many counts. The gene calls are TRBV7-9 and TRBJ2-1; 9 bases are a match to TRBD2. V lost 5 bases and J lost 6; bases outside the gene matches: 8. Germline V CDR1 and CDR2: SEHNR, FQNEAQ (reference sequence). The length of the CDR3 is 15 residues. The chain's CDR3 is CASSRLGGRGNEQFF. The CDR3 nucleotides are TGTGCCAGCAGCCGGCTAGGCGGGAGGGGCAATGAGCAGTTCTTC.

This clonotype was seen repeatedly, ten times or more. This rearrangement joins TRBV29-1 to TRBJ1-1; D gene uncertain. This CDR3 is built from 14 residues. Looked up from germline, CDR1 is SQVTM and CDR2 is ANQGSEA. Trimming pared 4 bases from V and 4 bases from J, leaving 16 bases between. The CDR3 is CSVGARGKATEAFF. CDR3 sequence (DNA): TGCAGCGTTGGGGCCCGAGGTAAGGCCACTGAAGCTTTCTTT.

This clonotype has at least ten counts. The chain combines TRBV12-3 or TRBV12-4 with TRBJ1-6; 7 bases are a match to TRBD1. The CDR3 is 15 amino acids. Trimming at V came to 4 bases and at J to 7 bases, leaving 7 bases not matched to a gene. This CDR3 is CASSSRQGDNSPLHF. The CDR3 nucleotides are TGTGCCAGCAGTTCCCGACAGGGAGACAATTCACCCCTCCACTTT.

This clonotype was detected many times. The V call is TRBV29-1, the J call TRBJ2-5; D tentatively reads TRBD1 or TRBD2 (5 bases each). The CDR3 has 13 residues. V was clipped by 3 bases and J by 1 base, with 9 bases between them. The germline V gene encodes CDR1 SQVTM and CDR2 ANQGSEA. In nucleotides, the CDR3 is TGCAGCGTTGAGAGGGGAATCCAAGAGACCCAGTACTTC. Its protein is CSVERGIQETQYF. Together with reference TRBV29-1 and TRBJ2-5, the CDR3 gives the full variable domain: SAVISQKPSRDICQRGTSLTIQCQVDSQVTMMFWYRQQPGQSLTLIATANQGSEATYESGFVIDKFPISRPNLTFSTLTVSNMSPEDSSIYLCSVERGIQETQYFGPGTRLLVL.